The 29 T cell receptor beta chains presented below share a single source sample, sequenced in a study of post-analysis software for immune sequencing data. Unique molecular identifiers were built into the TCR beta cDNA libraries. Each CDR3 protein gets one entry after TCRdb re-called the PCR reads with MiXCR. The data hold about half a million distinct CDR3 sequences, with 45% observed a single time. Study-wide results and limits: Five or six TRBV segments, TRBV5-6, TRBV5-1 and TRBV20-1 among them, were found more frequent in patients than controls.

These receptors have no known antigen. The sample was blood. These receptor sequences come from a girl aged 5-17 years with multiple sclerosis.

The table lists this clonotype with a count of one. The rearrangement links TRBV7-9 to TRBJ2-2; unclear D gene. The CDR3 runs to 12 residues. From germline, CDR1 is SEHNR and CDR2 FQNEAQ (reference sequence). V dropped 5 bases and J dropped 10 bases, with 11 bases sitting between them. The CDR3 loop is CASSVPPLELFF. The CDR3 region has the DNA TGTGCCAGCAGCGTACCGCCACTGGAGCTGTTTTTT.

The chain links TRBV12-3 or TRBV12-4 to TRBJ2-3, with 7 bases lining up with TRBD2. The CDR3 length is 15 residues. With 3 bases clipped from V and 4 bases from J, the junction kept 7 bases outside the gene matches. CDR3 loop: CASSLGGSGSDTQYF. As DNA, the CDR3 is TGTGCCAGCAGTTTGGGCGGGAGCGGCTCAGATACGCAGTATTTT.

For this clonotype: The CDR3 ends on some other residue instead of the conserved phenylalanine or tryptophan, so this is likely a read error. The CDR3 DNA sequence: TGTGCCAGCAGTCCTGGACATCCTGAGCAGTTCCTC. This encodes CASSPGHPEQFL. This chain uses TRBV12-3 or TRBV12-4 with TRBJ2-1, with D maybe TRBD1 (5 bases). The V end was cut by 5 bases, the J end by 9 bases, with 11 bases between. There are 12 residues in the CDR3.

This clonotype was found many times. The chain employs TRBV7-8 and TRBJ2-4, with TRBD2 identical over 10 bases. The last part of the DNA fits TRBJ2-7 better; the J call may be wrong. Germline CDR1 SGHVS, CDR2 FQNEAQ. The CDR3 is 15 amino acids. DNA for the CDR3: TGTGCCAGCAGCTTAACGTCTAGCGGGAGCTACGAGCAGTACTTC. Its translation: CASSLTSSGSYEQYF.

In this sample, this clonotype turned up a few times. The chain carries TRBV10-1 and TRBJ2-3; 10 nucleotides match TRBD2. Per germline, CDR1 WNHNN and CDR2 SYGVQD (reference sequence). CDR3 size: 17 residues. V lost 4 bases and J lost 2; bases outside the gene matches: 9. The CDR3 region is CASSGETSGRLTDTQYF. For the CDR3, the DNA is TGCGCCAGCAGTGGGGAGACTAGCGGGCGCCTCACAGATACGCAGTATTTT.

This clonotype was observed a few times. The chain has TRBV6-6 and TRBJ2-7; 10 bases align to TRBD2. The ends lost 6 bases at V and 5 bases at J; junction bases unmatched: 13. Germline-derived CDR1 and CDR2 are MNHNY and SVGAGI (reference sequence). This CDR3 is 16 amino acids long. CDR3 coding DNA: TGTGCCAGCAGAACCACCCTCACTAGCGGGATGAACGAGCAGTACTTC. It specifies CASRTTLTSGMNEQYF.

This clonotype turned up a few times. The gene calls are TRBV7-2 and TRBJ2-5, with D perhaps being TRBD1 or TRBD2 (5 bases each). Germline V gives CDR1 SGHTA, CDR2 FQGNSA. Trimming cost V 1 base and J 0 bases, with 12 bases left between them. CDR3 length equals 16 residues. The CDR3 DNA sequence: TGTGCCAGCAGCTTAGATGGGGGAATAGACCAAGAGACCCAGTACTTC. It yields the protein CASSLDGGIDQETQYF.

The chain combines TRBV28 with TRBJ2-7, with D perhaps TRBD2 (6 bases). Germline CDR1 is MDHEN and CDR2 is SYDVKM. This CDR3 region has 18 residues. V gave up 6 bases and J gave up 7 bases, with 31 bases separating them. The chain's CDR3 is CASRGAGRGEPTKWEQYF. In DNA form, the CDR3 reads TGTGCCAGCAGAGGTGCGGGACGGGGAGAACCCACCAAGTGGGAGCAGTACTTC.

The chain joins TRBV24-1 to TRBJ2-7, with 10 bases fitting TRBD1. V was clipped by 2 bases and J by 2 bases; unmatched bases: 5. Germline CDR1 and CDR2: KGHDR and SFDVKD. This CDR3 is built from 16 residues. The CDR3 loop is CATSDYPGQGTYEQYF. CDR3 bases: TGTGCCACCAGTGATTACCCGGGACAGGGGACCTACGAGCAGTACTTC.

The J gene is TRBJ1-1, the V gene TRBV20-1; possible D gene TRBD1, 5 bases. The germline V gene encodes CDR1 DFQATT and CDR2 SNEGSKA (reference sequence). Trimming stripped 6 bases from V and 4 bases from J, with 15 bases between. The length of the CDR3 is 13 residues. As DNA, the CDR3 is TGCAGTGCCAGGACAAGGAGGGGCACTGAAGCTTTCTTT. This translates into CSARTRRGTEAFF.

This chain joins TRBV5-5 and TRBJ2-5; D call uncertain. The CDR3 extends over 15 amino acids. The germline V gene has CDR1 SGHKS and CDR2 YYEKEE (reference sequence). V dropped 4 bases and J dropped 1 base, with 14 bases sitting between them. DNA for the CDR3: TGTGCCAGCAGCCACGACCTGGACCTCCAAGAGACCCAGTACTTC. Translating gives CASSHDLDLQETQYF. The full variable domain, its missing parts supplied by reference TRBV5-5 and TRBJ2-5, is DAGVTQSPTHLIKTRGQQVTLRCSPISGHKSVSWYQQVLGQGPQFIFQYYEKEERGRGNFPDRFSARQFPNYSSELNVNALLLGDSALYLCASSHDLDLQETQYFGPGTRLLVL.

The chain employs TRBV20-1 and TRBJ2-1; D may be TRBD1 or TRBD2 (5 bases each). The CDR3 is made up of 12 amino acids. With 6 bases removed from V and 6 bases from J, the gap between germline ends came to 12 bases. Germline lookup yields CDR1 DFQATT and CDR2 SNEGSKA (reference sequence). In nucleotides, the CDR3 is TGCAGTGCATCGGGACCAACCAATGAGCAGTTCTTC. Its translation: CSASGPTNEQFF.

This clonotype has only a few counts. CDR3: CASAQQNQYEQYF. The CDR3 DNA follows: TGTGCCAGCGCACAACAGAACCAATACGAGCAGTACTTC. The chain recombines TRBV3-1 with TRBJ2-5; no firm D call. The closer fit of TRBJ2-7 to the DNA end suggests the J call may be wrong. Per germline, CDR1 LGHDT and CDR2 YNNKEL (reference sequence). The CDR3 totals 13 residues.

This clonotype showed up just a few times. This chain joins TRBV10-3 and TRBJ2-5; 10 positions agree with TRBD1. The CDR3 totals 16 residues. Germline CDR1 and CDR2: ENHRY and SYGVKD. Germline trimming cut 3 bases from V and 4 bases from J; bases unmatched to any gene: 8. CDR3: CAISEMSGQGRETQYF. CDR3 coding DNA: TGTGCCATCAGTGAAATGTCGGGACAGGGGCGAGAGACCCAGTACTTC.

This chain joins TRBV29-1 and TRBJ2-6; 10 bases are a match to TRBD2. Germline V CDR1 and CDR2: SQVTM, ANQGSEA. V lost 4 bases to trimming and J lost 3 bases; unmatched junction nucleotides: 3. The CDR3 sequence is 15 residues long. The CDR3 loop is CSVVLAGVGANVLTF. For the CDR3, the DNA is TGCAGCGTTGTTCTAGCGGGAGTTGGGGCCAACGTCCTGACTTTC.

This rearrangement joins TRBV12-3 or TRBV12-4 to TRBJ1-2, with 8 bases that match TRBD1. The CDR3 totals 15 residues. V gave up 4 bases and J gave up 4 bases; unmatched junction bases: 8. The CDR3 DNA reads TGTGCCAGCAGTTCCCCCCAGGGGGCCATCTATGGCTACACCTTC. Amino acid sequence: CASSSPQGAIYGYTF.

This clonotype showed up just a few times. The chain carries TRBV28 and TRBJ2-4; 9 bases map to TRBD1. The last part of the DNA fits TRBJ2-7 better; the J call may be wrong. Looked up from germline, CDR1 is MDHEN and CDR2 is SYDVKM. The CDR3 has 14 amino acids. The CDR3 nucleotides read TGTGCCAGCAGCAACAGGGGGCTATCCTACGAGCAGTACTTC. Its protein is CASSNRGLSYEQYF.

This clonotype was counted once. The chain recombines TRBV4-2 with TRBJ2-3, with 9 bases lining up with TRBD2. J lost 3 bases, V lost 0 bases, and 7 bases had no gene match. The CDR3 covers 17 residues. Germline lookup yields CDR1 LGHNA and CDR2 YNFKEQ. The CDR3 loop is CASSQDRIAGVTDTQYF. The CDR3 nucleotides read TGTGCCAGCAGCCAAGATAGAATAGCGGGAGTTACAGATACGCAGTATTTT.

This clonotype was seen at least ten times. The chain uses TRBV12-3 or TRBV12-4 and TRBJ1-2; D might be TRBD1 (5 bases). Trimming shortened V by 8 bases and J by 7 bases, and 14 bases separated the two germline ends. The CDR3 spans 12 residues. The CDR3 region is CASCRGLVGYTF. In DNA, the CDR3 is TGTGCCAGCTGCCGGGGCTTAGTTGGCTACACCTTC.

Here the CDR3 reads CSARGTRNEQYF. CDR3 DNA sequence: TGCAGTGCTAGAGGGACTAGGAACGAGCAGTACTTC. The V gene is TRBV20-1, the J gene TRBJ2-7; 7 nucleotides line up with TRBD2. Germline loops: CDR1 DFQATT, CDR2 SNEGSKA (reference sequence). CDR3 size: 12 residues. After removal of 1 base from V and 5 bases from J, the junction contained 2 bases not matched to a gene.

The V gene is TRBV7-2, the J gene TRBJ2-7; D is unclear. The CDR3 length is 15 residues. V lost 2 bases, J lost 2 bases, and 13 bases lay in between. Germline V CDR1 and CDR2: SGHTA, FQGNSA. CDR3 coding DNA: TGTGCCAGCAGCTTAATCGGCCAGGATACCTACGAGCAGTACTTC. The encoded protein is CASSLIGQDTYEQYF.

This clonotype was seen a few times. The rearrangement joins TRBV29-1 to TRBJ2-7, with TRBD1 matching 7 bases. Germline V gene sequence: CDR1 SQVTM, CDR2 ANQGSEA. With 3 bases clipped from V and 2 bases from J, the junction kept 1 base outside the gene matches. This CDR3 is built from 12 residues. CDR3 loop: CSVEGQTYEQYF. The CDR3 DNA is TGCAGCGTTGAGGGACAGACCTACGAGCAGTACTTC.

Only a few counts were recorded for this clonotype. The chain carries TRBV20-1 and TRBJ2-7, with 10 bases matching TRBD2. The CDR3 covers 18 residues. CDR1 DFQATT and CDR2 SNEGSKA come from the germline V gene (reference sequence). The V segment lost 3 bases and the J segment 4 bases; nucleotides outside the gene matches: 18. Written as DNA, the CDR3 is TGCAGTGCTAGTGGCTGGACGGGACTAGCGCCCTTCTGGTACGAGCAGTACTTC. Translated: CSASGWTGLAPFWYEQYF.

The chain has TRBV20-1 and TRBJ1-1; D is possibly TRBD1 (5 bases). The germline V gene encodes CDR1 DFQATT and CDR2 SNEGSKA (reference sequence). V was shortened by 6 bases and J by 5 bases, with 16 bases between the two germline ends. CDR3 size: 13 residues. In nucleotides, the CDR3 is TGCAGTGCGACGAGACGACGGGGGACTGAAGCTTTCTTT. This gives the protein CSATRRRGTEAFF.

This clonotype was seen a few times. The CDR3 region has the DNA TGTGCCAGCAGTTATAGGGTTAGCGGCGAGCAGTACTTC. Translated: CASSYRVSGEQYF. The chain joins TRBV6-5 to TRBJ2-5, with a tentative D call TRBD2 (6 bases). The J call may be incorrect, as the DNA end agrees better with TRBJ2-7. This CDR3 region has 13 residues. Germline V gene sequence: CDR1 MNHEY, CDR2 SVGAGI.

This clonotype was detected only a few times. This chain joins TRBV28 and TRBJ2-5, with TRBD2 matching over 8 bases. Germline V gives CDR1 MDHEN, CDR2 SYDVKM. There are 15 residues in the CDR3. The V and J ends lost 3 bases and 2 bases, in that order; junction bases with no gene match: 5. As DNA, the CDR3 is TGTGCCAGCAGTTTCGACGGGGGGGTTCAAGAGACCCAGTACTTC. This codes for CASSFDGGVQETQYF.

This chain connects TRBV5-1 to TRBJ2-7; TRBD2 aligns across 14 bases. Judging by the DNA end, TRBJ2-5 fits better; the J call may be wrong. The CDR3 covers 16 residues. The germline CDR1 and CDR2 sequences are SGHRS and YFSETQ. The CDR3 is CASSKGLAGEAETQYF. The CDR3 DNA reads TGCGCCAGCAGCAAGGGACTAGCGGGAGAGGCAGAGACCCAGTACTTC.

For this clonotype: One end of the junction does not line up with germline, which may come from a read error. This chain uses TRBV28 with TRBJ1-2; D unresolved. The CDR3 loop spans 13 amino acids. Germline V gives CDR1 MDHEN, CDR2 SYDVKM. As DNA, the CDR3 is TGTGCCAGCAGTGCCTCGTATAACTATGGCTGCACCTTC. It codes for CASSASYNYGCTF.

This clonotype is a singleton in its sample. The CDR3 DNA follows: TGTGCCAGCAGTTACGTGGCCCCCGGGGCGCAGTACTTC. Its protein is CASSYVAPGAQYF. The chain carries TRBV6-2 or TRBV6-3 and TRBJ2-7, with D perhaps given as TRBD1 or TRBD2 (5 bases each). The CDR3 loop spans 13 amino acids. CDR1 MNHEY and CDR2 SVGEGT come from the germline V gene. Trimming shortened V by 2 bases and J by 9 bases, and 14 bases separated the two germline ends.